This T cell receptor beta chain was captured by sequencing in a study of CD8 T cells in ankylosing spondylitis. Quantitative 5'-RACE with molecular barcodes was used to make the TCR beta libraries. MiXCR, applied by TCRdb to the 5' RACE reads, yields one record per CDR3 protein. Here the sample spans a few hundred thousand distinct CDR3 sequences, 8% to 11% being singletons. Losses at the gene ends were 5 bases for V and 7 bases for J; bases not matched to a gene: 8. The CDR3 is 15 amino acids. Many counts were recorded for this clonotype. The J gene is TRBJ1-6, the V gene TRBV12-3 or TRBV12-4, with 7 bases identical to TRBD1. Sequencing was performed on blood, either unsorted or a sorted T cell fraction (not recorded which). The clonotype was recovered from a male donor with ankylosing spondylitis or in good health (not recorded which). The CDR3 DNA follows: TGTGCCAGCAGTCACCGGACAGGCCTAAATTCACCCCTCCACTTT. This translates into CASSHRTGLNSPLHF.